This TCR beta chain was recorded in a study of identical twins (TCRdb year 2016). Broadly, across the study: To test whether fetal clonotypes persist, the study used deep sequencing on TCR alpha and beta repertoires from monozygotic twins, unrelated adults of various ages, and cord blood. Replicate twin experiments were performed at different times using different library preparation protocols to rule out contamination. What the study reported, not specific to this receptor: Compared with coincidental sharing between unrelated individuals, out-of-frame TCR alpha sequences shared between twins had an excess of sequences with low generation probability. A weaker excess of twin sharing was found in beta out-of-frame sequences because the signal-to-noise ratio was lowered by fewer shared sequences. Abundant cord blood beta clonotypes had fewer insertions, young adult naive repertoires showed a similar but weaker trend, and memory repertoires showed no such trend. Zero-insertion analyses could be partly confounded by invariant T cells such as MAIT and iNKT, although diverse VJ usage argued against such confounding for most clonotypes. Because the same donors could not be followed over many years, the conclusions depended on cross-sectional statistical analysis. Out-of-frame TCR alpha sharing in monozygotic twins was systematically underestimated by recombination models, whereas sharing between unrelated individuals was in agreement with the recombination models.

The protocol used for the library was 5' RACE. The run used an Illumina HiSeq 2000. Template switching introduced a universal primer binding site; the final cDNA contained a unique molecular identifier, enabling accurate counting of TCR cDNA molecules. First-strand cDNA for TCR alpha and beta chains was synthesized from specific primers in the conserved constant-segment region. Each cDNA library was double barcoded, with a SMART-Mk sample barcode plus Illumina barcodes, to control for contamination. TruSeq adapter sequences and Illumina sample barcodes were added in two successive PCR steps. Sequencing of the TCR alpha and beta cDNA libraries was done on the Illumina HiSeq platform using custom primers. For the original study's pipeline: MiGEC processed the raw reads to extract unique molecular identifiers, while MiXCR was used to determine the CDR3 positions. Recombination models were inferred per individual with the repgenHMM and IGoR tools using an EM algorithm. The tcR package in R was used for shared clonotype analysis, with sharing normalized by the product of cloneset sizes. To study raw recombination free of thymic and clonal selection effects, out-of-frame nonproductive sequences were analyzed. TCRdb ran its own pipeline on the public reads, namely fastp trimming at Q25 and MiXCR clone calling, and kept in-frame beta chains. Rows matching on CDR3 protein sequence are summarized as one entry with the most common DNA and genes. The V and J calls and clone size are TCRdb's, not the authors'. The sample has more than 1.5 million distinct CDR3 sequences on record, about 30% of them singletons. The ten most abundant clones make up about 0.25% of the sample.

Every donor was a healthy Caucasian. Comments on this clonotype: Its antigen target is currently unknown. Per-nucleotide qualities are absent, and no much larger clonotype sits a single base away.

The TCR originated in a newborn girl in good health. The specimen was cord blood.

The DNA is as follows: TGTGCCAGCAGCCAAGGAAGAGGTCAGGGAGATACGCAGTATTTT. Translated, it gives CASSQGRGQGDTQYF. This receptor chain uses TRBV4-2 and TRBJ2-3; a tentative D match to TRBD1 spans 5 bases. V gives up 1 base and J gives up 5 bases, and the segment between their germline ends measures 13 bases. CDR1 is given as LGHNA and CDR2 as YNFKEQ, both from the germline V gene. From its cysteine to its phenylalanine, the CDR3 spans 15 amino acids. This entry keeps only the CDR3 DNA: 45 bases, framed from base 1.